This T cell receptor beta chain is drawn from a study of T-cell reconstitution after alpha-beta-depleted transplantation in children. There are many counts of this clonotype. Its antigen is not identified. Study-wide findings and caveats: Where alpha-beta T cells came from about two months after transplant was reportedly several hundred expanded graft clones. Newly made T cells mostly supplied T-cell counts and diversity one year after transplant. Surviving recipient cells, namely T cells and thymic progenitors, were the source of high day-60 TCRbeta diversity in some patients.

The TCRbeta library incorporated unique molecular identifiers. TCRdb re-derived calls from the PCR reads in MiXCR, one entry per CDR3 protein. The sample shows roughly 150,000 distinct CDR3 sequences, 11% of them seen only once. The germline V and J ends were trimmed by 0 bases and 5 bases, with 7 bases remaining between them. The CDR3 is 13 amino acids. The germline V gene encodes CDR1 SGHTA and CDR2 FQGNSA. V and J are TRBV7-2 and TRBJ2-5; no definite D call. This sample comprised PBMCs, obtained before TCRalphabeta/CD19-depleted stem cell transplant. The TCR originated in a boy aged 2 to 10 with acute myeloid leukemia, due to receive a stem cell transplant. The CDR3 protein is CASSLAGLETQYF. DNA of the CDR3: TGTGCCAGCAGCTTAGCGGGGTTGGAGACCCAGTACTTC.